This paragraph reports one T cell receptor beta chain. This clonotype appeared many times. The clone's antigen remains unknown. Base qualities are not at hand, and no much larger clone is one base apart. The source of the sample is a study (dated by TCRdb to the mid-2010s). Via the germline V gene (reference sequence), CDR1 is SEHNR and CDR2 FQNEAQ. V is cut by 7 bases and J by 8 bases, and the space between the germline ends is 12 bases. Reading from cysteine to phenylalanine, the CDR3 counts 12 amino acids. Kept here is only the CDR3 DNA, which spans 36 bases and is read in frame from base 1. Libraries came from RT-PCR. Sequencing was carried out with an Illumina MiSeq. The public reads were run again by TCRdb, first through fastp at Q25 and then through MiXCR, and only productive beta chains were kept. For every CDR3 protein sequence, its rows merge into one entry that carries the most common genes and DNA. This sample gives fewer than 800,000 distinct CDR3 sequences in total; approximately 15% of them show up just once. 3.6% of the sample comes from the top ten.

This clonotype was sampled from a female donor in good health, serving as a healthy control. The rearranged chain carries TRBV7-9 and TRBJ2-1; 5 matching bases give a weak D call of TRBD2. The material sequenced was memory CD4+ T cells from blood. For the CDR3, the sequence is CASNPVEDEQFF. The nucleotide sequence reads TGTGCCAGCAACCCCGTGGAGGATGAGCAGTTCTTC.